The present T cell receptor (beta chain) was sequenced within a study of T cell changes during pregnancy in multiple sclerosis (dated by TCRdb to 2018 to 2020). About the study as a whole: Changes in the T cell repertoire over the course of pregnancy were examined in this study in women with multiple sclerosis.

Here V drops 1 base and J drops 7 bases, and the junction holds 8 bases not matched to any gene. Via the germline V gene (reference sequence), CDR1 is SEHNR and CDR2 FQNEAQ. The CDR3 runs 16 residues from the cysteine to the phenylalanine. The kept DNA is CDR3 alone, 48 bases in frame from the first base. To note about this clone: Which antigen it targets is not known. There are no base qualities to consult, and no much larger clone falls within one base.

Library creation used the immunoSEQ multiplex PCR assay. In TCRdb, the immuneACCESS table is reduced to in-frame sequences with V and J assigned. These tables do not hold every clone; where another copy was compared, an unresolved V gene accounts for under half, and the others remain unexplained. Here the sample has 83,000 or so clones; 90% to 95% occur a single time. The ten top clones hold around 1.7% of the sample. This receptor chain uses TRBV7-9 and TRBJ2-1, and TRBD2 matches 9 of the central bases. This receptor was taken from a female donor in good health, enrolled as a control in a pregnancy study. The source was peripheral blood, collected after pregnancy. This receptor has the CDR3 CASSLGRGRAANEQFF. The sequence in DNA is TGTGCCAGCAGCTTAGGGCGCGGGAGGGCCGCGAATGAGCAGTTCTTC.